One and the same sample provided the 7 T cell receptor beta chains below, sequenced in a study of persistence of HIV-infected CD4 T cells. Sequencing used immunoSEQ version 4 in survey mode. Using immunoSEQ multiplex PCR, the repertoire was profiled, and TCRdb retains in-frame clones only, with some absent. Among about 48,000 clones listed, about 80% were seen once. Stimulation used around 10 ug/mL lysate from CMV-infected fibroblasts. CD40L/CD69 double-negative CD45RO-high memory CD4+ T cells were collected. These receptors have no identified antigens. The sequenced sample was CD4+ T cells sorted from PBMCs after approximately 20-hour stimulation, obtained from a patient who received antiretroviral therapy. The receptors were gathered from an adult man with HIV who was CMV-seropositive.

This chain joins TRBV30 and TRBJ2-7, with unresolved D. CDR1 GTSNPN and CDR2 SVGIG come from the germline V gene (reference sequence). Trimming stripped 0 bases from V and 2 bases from J, with 8 bases between. The CDR3 covers 13 residues. The CDR3 DNA is TGTGCCTGGAGTGTACTCAGAACCTACGAGCAGTACTTC. This encodes CAWSVLRTYEQYF.

The CDR3 nucleotides read TGTGCCAGCTCTCCTCAACCGGGACAGGGCGATCGGTATGAGCAGTTCTTC. Its protein is CASSPQPGQGDRYEQFF. The rearrangement uses TRBV18 and TRBJ2-1, with TRBD1 identical over 9 bases. The CDR3 totals 17 residues. V shed 6 bases and J 8 bases; nucleotides not matched to a gene: 17. From germline, CDR1 is KGHSH and CDR2 LQKENI.

The DNA for the CDR3 is TGTGCCAGCAGCCCAAGGGGTAACTATGGCTACACCTTC. Its protein product is CASSPRGNYGYTF. V is TRBV27 and J is TRBJ1-2; perhaps TRBD1 as D (5 bases). The V and J ends lost 6 bases and 1 base respectively, with 9 bases between them. The CDR3 length is 13 residues. Germline loops: CDR1 MNHEY, CDR2 SMNVEV (reference sequence).

The chain is built from TRBV18 and TRBJ2-7; tentative D call: TRBD1 (6 bases). V was clipped by 3 bases and J by 2 bases, with 11 bases between them. The CDR3 totals 14 residues. Germline V gene sequence: CDR1 KGHSH, CDR2 LQKENI. The CDR3 DNA follows: TGTGCCAGCTCACCCACAGGGAGCCCCTACGAGCAGTACTTC. It yields the protein CASSPTGSPYEQYF. The full variable domain, with the rest looked up from reference TRBV18 and TRBJ2-7, is NAGVMQNPRHLVRRRGQEARLRCSPMKGHSHVYWYRQLPEEGLKFMVYLQKENIIDESGMPKERFSAEFPKEGPSILRIQQVVRGDSAAYFCASSPTGSPYEQYFGPGTRLTVT.

The rearrangement links TRBV7-6 to TRBJ2-1, with TRBD2 matching over 10 bases. This CDR3 contains 15 residues. Trimming cost V 5 bases and J 4 bases; bases outside gene matches: 5. The germline V gene encodes CDR1 SGHVS and CDR2 FNYEAQ. CDR3 loop: CASSAGTSAYNEQFF. The DNA of the CDR3 is TGTGCCAGCAGCGCGGGGACTAGCGCGTACAATGAGCAGTTCTTC. The whole variable domain, remainder taken from reference TRBV7-6 and TRBJ2-1, is GAGVSQSPRYKVTKRGQDVALRCDPISGHVSLYWYRQALGQGPEFLTYFNYEAQQDKSGLPNDRFSAERPEGSISTLTIQRTEQRDSAMYRCASSAGTSAYNEQFFGPGTRLTVL.

This clone showed up just a few times. DNA of the CDR3: TGTGCCAGCAGCTTGGCCGGGACAGCTAATCAGCCCCAGCATTTT. Translated, it gives CASSLAGTANQPQHF. This chain links TRBV5-6 with TRBJ1-5; TRBD1 agrees at 7 bases. Germline CDR1 and CDR2: SGHDT and YYEEEE. Trimming cost V 0 bases and J 4 bases; bases outside gene matches: 4. CDR3 length: 15 amino acids. Drawing the rest from reference TRBV5-6 and TRBJ1-5, the complete variable domain is DAGVTQSPTHLIKTRGQQVTLRCSPKSGHDTVSWYQQALGQGPQFIFQYYEEEERQRGNFPDRFSGHQFPNYSSELNVNALLLGDSALYLCASSLAGTANQPQHFGDGTRLSIL.

J is TRBJ2-4 and V is TRBV6-2 or TRBV6-3; tentatively, D is TRBD2 (5 bases). This CDR3 has 16 residues. The V gene's germline CDR1 is MNHEY and CDR2 SVGEGT. V was cut by 5 bases and J by 1 base, with 15 bases left in between. The CDR3 DNA sequence: TGTGCCAGCAGTGCCGAGGGTTTCGGGGCCAAAAACATTCAGTACTTC. Translation gives CASSAEGFGAKNIQYF.